One and the same sample provided the 17 T cell receptor beta chains below, sequenced in a study of Ad26.COV2.S vaccination and SARS-CoV-2 variants. Only in-frame clones appear in the TCRdb table, and some are missing; sequencing was by immunoSEQ multiplex PCR. Counted here are about 350,000 clones, roughly 90% occurring once; the ten biggest clones make up roughly 6%. Treatment of the sample: around 19 received Ad26.COV2.S at low or high dose, single or two shots; 5 received placebo; per-sample allocation not given. Sampling was performed 63 days after the first vaccine or placebo injection. Sequenced material: peripheral blood, taken in a trial of Ad26.COV2.S vaccine versus placebo. The receptors stem from a person aged 18-65 years who received the Ad26.COV2.S COVID-19 vaccine or a placebo.

The chain carries TRBV6-5 and TRBJ2-3; D gene ambiguous. Trimming removed 0 bases from V and 8 bases from J, with 18 bases in between. Germline CDR1 MNHEY, CDR2 SVGAGI. This CDR3 spans 16 amino acids. As DNA, the CDR3 is TGTGCCAGCAGTTACTCAGCACAGCCCGGGCTGGGTACGCAGTATTTT. Its protein product is CASSYSAQPGLGTQYF.

The count of this clone is one. The rearrangement links TRBV11-2 to TRBJ2-4, with D perhaps matching TRBD2 (5 bases). V was clipped by 2 bases and J by 3 bases, with 14 bases between them. Germline CDR1 reads SGHAT; CDR2 reads FQNNGV. The CDR3 is 16 residues long. The CDR3 nucleotides read TGTGCCAGCAGCTTACAGGTCCCCGCGGGCAAAAACATTCAGTACTTC. Residues: CASSLQVPAGKNIQYF.

This chain joins TRBV7-9 and TRBJ2-5; tentatively, D is TRBD2 (5 bases). Germline CDR1 and CDR2: SEHNR and FQNEAQ (reference sequence). V lost 5 bases and J 1 base, leaving 8 bases between the germline ends. The CDR3 extends over 13 amino acids. CDR3 DNA sequence: TGTGCCAGCAGCGGCGGGTTCCAAGAGACCCAGTACTTC. It is translated as CASSGGFQETQYF.

Concerning this clone itself: A read error may produce the germline difference seen at one junction end. CDR3 nucleotides: TGTGCCAGCAGTTCCCACGTTCTTCGTCAGGTCTTC. Its translation: CASSSHVLRQVF. This chain joins TRBV7-2 and TRBJ2-1; D call uncertain. This CDR3 region has 12 residues. Germline assignment: CDR1 SGHTA and CDR2 FQGNSA.

V gene TRBV9 combines with J gene TRBJ2-5; D remains unclear. CDR3 length equals 14 residues. Between the trimmed V and J ends, which lost 0 bases and 4 bases, there was a span of 10 bases. CDR1 and CDR2 from the germline V gene are SGDLS and YYNGEE. CDR3 protein: CASSVAGVLETQYF. For the CDR3, the DNA is TGTGCCAGCAGCGTAGCTGGGGTCTTAGAGACCCAGTACTTC.

This clone is judged medium-sized. The chain recombines TRBV7-9 with TRBJ2-7; maybe TRBD1 (5 bases). Germline-derived CDR1 and CDR2 are SEHNR and FQNEAQ (reference sequence). The CDR3 is 14 residues long. With 5 bases removed from V and 1 base from J, the gap between germline ends came to 12 bases. CDR3: CASSLPGFSYEQYF. CDR3 nucleotides: TGTGCCAGCAGCCTGCCAGGGTTTTCCTACGAGCAGTACTTC.

The chain joins TRBV6-5 to TRBJ2-5, with 10 bases identical to TRBD2. Trimming removed 5 bases from V and 4 bases from J; junction bases left unmatched: 4. The CDR3 runs to 14 residues. The germline gives CDR1 MNHEY, CDR2 SVGAGI. CDR3 amino acids: CASSSGGAGETQYF. The CDR3 nucleotides are TGTGCCAGCAGTAGCGGGGGGGCTGGAGAGACCCAGTACTTC.

This clone occurred a few times. V is TRBV19 and J is TRBJ1-1; D gene unclear. The V gene lost 2 bases and the J gene lost 10 bases, with 11 bases spanning the gap. The V gene's germline CDR1 is LNHDA and CDR2 SQIVND (reference sequence). This CDR3 has 12 amino acids. The CDR3 DNA reads TGTGCCAGTAGTATAAACAGTCAAACAGCTTTCTTT. Translation gives CASSINSQTAFF.

The sample holds one count of this clone. The rearrangement joins TRBV5-6 to TRBJ1-4; TRBD1 agrees at 8 bases. The CDR3 is 15 residues long. The V gene's germline CDR1 is SGHDT and CDR2 YYEEEE. Trimming cost V 3 bases and J 8 bases; bases outside gene matches: 9. DNA of the CDR3: TGTGCCAGCAGCTCCCGACAGGGGCGTGGGGAAAAACTGTTTTTT. Protein product: CASSSRQGRGEKLFF.

V and J are TRBV9 and TRBJ2-7; 7 bases line up with TRBD1. The CDR3 totals 13 residues. V lost 3 bases to trimming and J lost 3 bases; unmatched junction nucleotides: 3. Germline assignment: CDR1 SGDLS and CDR2 YYNGEE. The CDR3 nucleotides read TGTGCCAGCAGCGAGGGACAGCTCTACGAGCAGTACTTC. Amino acid sequence: CASSEGQLYEQYF.

V gene TRBV6-2 or TRBV6-3 combines with J gene TRBJ2-5, with TRBD2 identical over 12 bases. J gave up 2 bases and V 0 bases, and 7 bases lay outside the gene matches. The germline V gene has CDR1 MNHEY and CDR2 SVGEGT. CDR3 length: 18 amino acids. CDR3 amino acids: CASSYSTSGRVGQETQYF. The CDR3, as DNA: TGTGCCAGCAGTTACTCGACTAGCGGGAGAGTGGGGCAAGAGACCCAGTACTTC.

V usage is TRBV27 and J usage is TRBJ2-1; D gene uncertain. Germline CDR1 MNHEY, CDR2 SMNVEV (reference sequence). Trimming took off 4 bases at V and 3 bases at J, with 7 bases between the two ends. The CDR3 has 13 residues. The CDR3 loop reads CASSSLVYNEQFF. For the CDR3, the DNA is TGTGCCAGCAGTTCCCTCGTCTACAATGAGCAGTTCTTC.

V usage is TRBV6-5 and J usage is TRBJ2-7; D tentatively fits TRBD1 or TRBD2 (5 bases each). Germline V gene data show CDR1 as MNHEY and CDR2 as SVGAGI. With 5 bases removed from V and 2 bases from J, the gap between germline ends came to 10 bases. The CDR3 is 13 residues long. CDR3 sequence (DNA): TGTGCCAGCAGTAGGGACCGTACCTACGAGCAGTACTTC. Protein product: CASSRDRTYEQYF.

The gene calls are TRBV28 and TRBJ1-1; D gene unclear. This CDR3 has 14 residues. The germline V gene has CDR1 MDHEN and CDR2 SYDVKM. With 6 bases removed from V and 1 base from J, the gap between germline ends came to 12 bases. The CDR3 coding sequence is TGTGCCAGCAGACTGATCAGGCGGAACACTGAAGCTTTCTTT. The encoded protein is CASRLIRRNTEAFF. The whole variable domain, filled in from reference TRBV28 and TRBJ1-1, reads DVKVTQSSRYLVKRTGEKVFLECVQDMDHENMFWYRQDPGLGLRLIYFSYDVKMKEKGDIPEGYSVSREKKERFSLILESASTNQTSMYLCASRLIRRNTEAFFGQGTRLTVV.

The chain employs TRBV27 and TRBJ1-6, with 9 bases that match TRBD1. The CDR3 loop spans 16 amino acids. Germline V gene data show CDR1 as MNHEY and CDR2 as SMNVEV (reference sequence). The ends lost 6 bases at V and 4 bases at J; junction bases unmatched: 7. CDR3 nucleotide sequence: TGTGCCAGCAGCCCTACAGGGGGCAGGTATAATTCACCCCTCCACTTT. As protein: CASSPTGGRYNSPLHF.

The gene calls are TRBV7-3 and TRBJ2-4; D unresolved. Germline values: CDR1 SGHTA, CDR2 FQGTGA. Trimming removed 0 bases from V and 0 bases from J, with 15 bases in between. The CDR3 is 18 amino acids. CDR3 in DNA: TGTGCCAGCAGCTTAACGACTGGATACCGCCTAGCCAAAAACATTCAGTACTTC. Its protein product is CASSLTTGYRLAKNIQYF.

A word on this clone: Other DNA sequences in the sample encode the same CDR3. The chain combines TRBV18 with TRBJ2-6; D is unresolved. The germline V gene has CDR1 KGHSH and CDR2 LQKENI. This CDR3 comprises 15 residues. V gave up 1 base and J gave up 4 bases, with 8 bases separating them. CDR3 residues: CASSPRSSGANVLTF. The CDR3 region has the DNA TGTGCCAGCTCACCACGGAGTTCCGGGGCCAACGTCCTGACTTTC.